This T cell receptor (beta chain) comes out of a study of T cell repertoires in cytomegalovirus infection. About the study: Selection of CMV epitopes for the study included recently identified HLA-C-restricted and well-studied HLA-B-restricted ones. It can be stated that public TCR beta signatures indicated CMV infection as well as a matching HLA type.

This clonotype was observed many times. No antigen is known for it. Each CDR3 protein gets one entry after TCRdb re-called the reads with MiXCR. The table has about 830,000 distinct CDR3 sequences, around a third seen once; the top ten hold around 12%. Study findings and constraints: Of the TCR beta families, the public ones yielded a cumulative frequency that identified carriers of CMV plus the relevant HLA.

The sequencing here drew on cultured CD8+ T cells from PBMCs, taken from culture after CMV antigen stimulation. The sequence was obtained from a human donor in good health (CMV status not recorded). Some clones in this sample may be carry-over from other donors' samples.

The CDR3 region is CASSFSGFEDTEAFF. The CDR3 coding sequence is TGTGCCAGCAGTTTCTCGGGATTTGAGGACACTGAAGCTTTCTTT. V is TRBV12-3 or TRBV12-4 and J is TRBJ1-1; D not certain. The CDR3 runs to 15 residues. The V gene lost 3 bases and the J gene lost 3 bases, with 14 bases spanning the gap.